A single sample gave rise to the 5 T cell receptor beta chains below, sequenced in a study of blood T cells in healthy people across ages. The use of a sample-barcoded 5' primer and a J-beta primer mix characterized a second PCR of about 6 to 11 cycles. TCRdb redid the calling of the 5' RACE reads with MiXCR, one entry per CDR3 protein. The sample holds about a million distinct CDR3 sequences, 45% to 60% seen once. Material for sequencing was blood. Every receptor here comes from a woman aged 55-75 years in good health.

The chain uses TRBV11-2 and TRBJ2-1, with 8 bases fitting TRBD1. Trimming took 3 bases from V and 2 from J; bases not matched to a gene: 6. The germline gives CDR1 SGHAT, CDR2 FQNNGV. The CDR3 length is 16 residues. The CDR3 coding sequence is TGTGCCAGCAGCTTTAGGACAGGGAGGCCCTACAATGAGCAGTTCTTC. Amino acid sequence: CASSFRTGRPYNEQFF.

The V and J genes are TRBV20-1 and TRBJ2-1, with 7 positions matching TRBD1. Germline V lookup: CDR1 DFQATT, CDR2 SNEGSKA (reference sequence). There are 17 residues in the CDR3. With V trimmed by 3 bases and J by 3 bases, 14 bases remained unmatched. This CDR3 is CSASHWVGGDLYNEQFF. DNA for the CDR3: TGCAGTGCTAGTCATTGGGTAGGGGGCGACCTCTACAATGAGCAGTTCTTC.

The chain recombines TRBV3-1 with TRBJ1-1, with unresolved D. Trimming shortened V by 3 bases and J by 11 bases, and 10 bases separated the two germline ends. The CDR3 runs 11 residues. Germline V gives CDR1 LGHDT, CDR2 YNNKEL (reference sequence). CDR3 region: CASSQGLGAFF. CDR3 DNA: TGTGCCAGCAGCCAGGGTCTAGGGGCTTTCTTT.

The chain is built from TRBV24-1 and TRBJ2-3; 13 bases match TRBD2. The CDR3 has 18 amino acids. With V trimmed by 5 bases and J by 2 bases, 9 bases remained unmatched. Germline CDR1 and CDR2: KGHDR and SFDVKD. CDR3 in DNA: TGTGCCACCAGTGGGACTAGCGGGAGACCGGGGGCCACAGATACGCAGTATTTT. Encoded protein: CATSGTSGRPGATDTQYF.

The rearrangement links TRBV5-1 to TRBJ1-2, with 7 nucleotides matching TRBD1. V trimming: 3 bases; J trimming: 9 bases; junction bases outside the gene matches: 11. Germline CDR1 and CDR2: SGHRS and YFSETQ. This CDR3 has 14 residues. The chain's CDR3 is CASSSLTGSWSYTF. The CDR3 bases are TGCGCCAGCAGCTCACTGACAGGGTCTTGGAGCTACACCTTC.